The source of this TCR beta chain is a study of blood T cell repertoires in COVID-19. The germline V and J ends were trimmed by 7 bases and 1 base, with 16 bases remaining between them. Germline assignment: CDR1 MNHEY and CDR2 SMNVEV (reference sequence). This CDR3 spans 15 amino acids. The data were produced by immunoSEQ multiplex PCR, yet TCRdb's version contains in-frame clones alone and is incomplete. The sample carries over 130,000 clones, about 90% recorded once. J is TRBJ1-1 and V is TRBV27, with TRBD1 as a possible D gene (5 bases). This TCR was recovered from a woman older than 75 with acute or convalescent COVID-19. The sample was peripheral blood. CDR3 nucleotide sequence: TGTGCCAGCATCTTACTCGGGACTTCGAACACTGAAGCTTTCTTT. Amino acid sequence: CASILLGTSNTEAFF.